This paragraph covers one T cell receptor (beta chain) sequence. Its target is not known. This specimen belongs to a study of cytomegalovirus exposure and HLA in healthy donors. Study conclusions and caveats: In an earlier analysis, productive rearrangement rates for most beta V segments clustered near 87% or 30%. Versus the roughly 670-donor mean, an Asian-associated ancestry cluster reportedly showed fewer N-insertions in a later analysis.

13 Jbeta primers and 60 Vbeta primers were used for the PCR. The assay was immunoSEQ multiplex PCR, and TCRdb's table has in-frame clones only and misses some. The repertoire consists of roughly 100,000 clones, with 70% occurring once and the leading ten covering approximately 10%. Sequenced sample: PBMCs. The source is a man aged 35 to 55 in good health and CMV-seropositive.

As DNA, the CDR3 is TGTGCCAGTAGTATCAACGGAGATCGCAATCAGCCCCAGCATTTT. Its protein is CASSINGDRNQPQHF. V usage is TRBV19 and J usage is TRBJ1-5, with D unresolved. The CDR3 totals 15 residues. Germline values: CDR1 LNHDA, CDR2 SQIVND (reference sequence). The V end lost 3 bases, the J end lost 2 bases, and 11 bases lay between the germline ends.